The 28 T cell receptor beta chains below come from one sample, sequenced in a study of shared clonotypes between healthy human individuals. Libraries were prepared by immunoSEQ multiplex PCR; TCRdb keeps only in-frame clonotypes and omits some of them. The table lists some 1.5 million clones, 98% of them singletons. Sequenced input: naive CD4+ T cells sorted from blood. Noted subset: CD45RA+ positively selected. These receptors all come from a man aged 25-40 years in good health.

This chain links TRBV5-1 with TRBJ2-7; D is unresolved. CDR3 length: 16 amino acids. Germline CDR1 and CDR2: SGHRS and YFSETQ. V shed 4 bases and J shed 2 bases, with 19 bases lying between them. This CDR3 is CASSPGADTLAYEQYF. The CDR3 region has the DNA TGCGCCAGCAGCCCAGGAGCAGATACGCTAGCCTACGAGCAGTACTTC.

The gene calls are TRBV6-5 and TRBJ1-2; D is possibly TRBD1 (6 bases). Germline CDR1 is MNHEY and CDR2 is SVGAGI. The CDR3 covers 14 residues. The V end lost 6 bases, the J end lost 0 bases, and 11 bases lay between the germline ends. The CDR3 DNA is TGTGCCAGCAGAAGGACAGTTACTAACTATGGCTACACCTTC. It specifies CASRRTVTNYGYTF.

This chain connects TRBV5-7 to TRBJ1-2; D gene ambiguous. TRBV5-7 is an open reading frame whose function is uncertain. V shed 2 bases and J shed 7 bases, with 15 bases lying between them. The CDR3 loop spans 14 amino acids. The CDR3 coding sequence is TGTGCCAGCAGCTTCAGAAGCCCTTTGGGTGGCTACACCTTC. Amino acid sequence: CASSFRSPLGGYTF.

This rearrangement joins TRBV27 to TRBJ2-5; D call uncertain. CDR3 length equals 11 residues. Germline values: CDR1 MNHEY, CDR2 SMNVEV (reference sequence). The V and J ends lost 3 bases and 7 bases respectively, with 6 bases between them. In nucleotides, the CDR3 is TGTGCCAGCAGTTTTTGGGGGACCCAGTACTTC. Translation gives CASSFWGTQYF.

V usage is TRBV5-1 and J usage is TRBJ2-3; weak D call: TRBD2 (5 bases). Germline CDR1 SGHRS, CDR2 YFSETQ. Trimming shortened V by 4 bases and J by 0 bases, and 9 bases separated the two germline ends. The CDR3 has 14 amino acids. As DNA, the CDR3 is TGCGCCAGCAGCATAGCGATAAGCACAGATACGCAGTATTTT. Amino acid sequence: CASSIAISTDTQYF.

Concerning this clone: The sample holds other DNA sequences that translate to the same CDR3. Written as DNA, the CDR3 is TGTGCCAGCAGCGTAGGTCCACAAAACATTCAGTACTTC. Protein product: CASSVGPQNIQYF. The rearrangement links TRBV9 to TRBJ2-4; D is unresolved. The CDR3 totals 13 residues. Germline V gene lookup returns CDR1 SGDLS and CDR2 YYNGEE. Trimming removed 0 bases from V and 5 bases from J, with 6 bases in between.

The chain carries TRBV5-1 and TRBJ2-7; 8 bases are a match to TRBD1. The germline CDR1 and CDR2 sequences are SGHRS and YFSETQ. The length of the CDR3 is 15 residues. The ends lost 4 bases at V and 2 bases at J; junction bases unmatched: 8. CDR3 sequence: CASSLWTGTAYEQYF. CDR3 DNA: TGCGCCAGCAGCCTATGGACAGGGACCGCCTACGAGCAGTACTTC.

This clone has just one count. This sequence joins TRBV18 and TRBJ2-2; 12 nucleotides line up with TRBD2. The CDR3 extends over 21 amino acids. Unmatched junction bases numbered 14, after V lost 1 base and J lost 2 bases. The germline V gene has CDR1 KGHSH and CDR2 LQKENI. The CDR3 DNA is TGTGCCAGCTCACCACTTTCACTGACTAGCGGGAGTTCTATTAACACCGGGGAGCTGTTTTTT. It encodes CASSPLSLTSGSSINTGELFF.

The chain is built from TRBV5-6 and TRBJ2-2, with D possibly being TRBD2 (6 bases). In germline, CDR1 is SGHDT, CDR2 YYEEEE. This CDR3 has 17 residues. The V gene lost 0 bases and the J gene lost 4 bases, with 16 bases spanning the gap. Written as DNA, the CDR3 is TGTGCCAGCAGCTTGGTGGGTAGACTAGTAGGCACCGGGGAGCTGTTTTTT. Amino acids: CASSLVGRLVGTGELFF. Looking up the rest from reference TRBV5-6 and TRBJ2-2 gives the full variable domain: DAGVTQSPTHLIKTRGQQVTLRCSPKSGHDTVSWYQQALGQGPQFIFQYYEEEERQRGNFPDRFSGHQFPNYSSELNVNALLLGDSALYLCASSLVGRLVGTGELFFGEGSRLTVL.

The chain uses TRBV7-8 and TRBJ1-5, with unresolved D. Germline assignment: CDR1 SGHVS and CDR2 FQNEAQ. Trimming cost V 8 bases and J 0 bases, with 17 bases left between them. The CDR3 contains 16 residues. The CDR3 region has the DNA TGTGCCAGCTACCGGGGTCGGTGGAATAGCAATCAGCCCCAGCATTTT. Its translation is CASYRGRWNSNQPQHF. Combining the CDR3 with reference TRBV7-8 and TRBJ1-5 gives the whole variable domain GAGVSQSPRYKVAKRGQDVALRCDPISGHVSLFWYQQALGQGPEFLTYFQNEAQLDKSGLPSDRFFAERPEGSVSTLKIQRTQQEDSAVYLCASYRGRWNSNQPQHFGDGTRLSIL.

CDR3 in DNA: TGTGCCAGCAGCCCTAGGGTAACTAGTTTGGCAGATACGCAGTATTTT. It codes for CASSPRVTSLADTQYF. This sequence joins TRBV11-2 and TRBJ2-3, with a possible D match to TRBD2 (5 bases). V dropped 5 bases and J dropped 4 bases, with 19 bases sitting between them. The length of the CDR3 is 16 residues. The germline gives CDR1 SGHAT, CDR2 FQNNGV.

In its sample, this clone was seen once. This chain joins TRBV25-1 and TRBJ2-5; D may correspond to TRBD1 or TRBD2 (6 bases each). CDR3 length equals 15 residues. Per germline, CDR1 MGHDK and CDR2 SYGVNS. V lost 6 bases to trimming and J lost 6 bases, with 20 bases between them. This CDR3 reads CASSQSSGAIKTQYF. DNA for the CDR3: TGTGCCAGCAGCCAGTCCTCGGGGGCGATAAAGACCCAGTACTTC.

This sequence joins TRBV6-5 and TRBJ2-1, with D tentatively TRBD2 (6 bases). CDR3 length equals 15 residues. Germline CDR1 reads MNHEY; CDR2 reads SVGAGI. V lost 0 bases and J 10 bases, leaving 16 bases between the germline ends. CDR3 nucleotides: TGTGCCAGCAGTTACTCGTCCCTGACTAGAAGGGAGCAGTTCTTC. This sequence encodes CASSYSSLTRREQFF.

V usage is TRBV6-6 and J usage is TRBJ2-7; D ambiguous. The germline V and J ends were trimmed by 5 bases and 12 bases, with 17 bases remaining between them. Per the germline V gene, CDR1 is MNHNY and CDR2 is SVGAGI (reference sequence). The CDR3 consists of 12 residues. CDR3 residues: CASSNPLSSGYF. The CDR3 DNA is TGTGCCAGCAGTAACCCTCTCAGTTCCGGGTACTTC.

V gene TRBV25-1 combines with J gene TRBJ1-1; D uncertain. Germline CDR1 is MGHDK and CDR2 is SYGVNS. V shed 4 bases and J shed 2 bases, with 8 bases lying between them. The CDR3 contains 13 residues. The CDR3 sequence is CASSAGFNTEAFF. The CDR3, as DNA: TGTGCCAGCAGTGCTGGTTTCAACACTGAAGCTTTCTTT. Full variable domain (remainder filled in from reference TRBV25-1 and TRBJ1-1): EADIYQTPRYLVIGTGKKITLECSQTMGHDKMYWYQQDPGMELHLIHYSYGVNSTEKGDLSSESTVSRIRTEHFPLTLESARPSHTSQYLCASSAGFNTEAFFGQGTRLTVV.

The J gene is TRBJ2-3, the V gene TRBV7-3; perhaps TRBD2 as D (5 bases). Trimming took off 0 bases at V and 2 bases at J, with 6 bases between the two ends. Germline CDR1 SGHTA, CDR2 FQGTGA. CDR3 length equals 14 residues. DNA for the CDR3: TGTGCCAGCAGCTTAACTGGACTCACAGATACGCAGTATTTT. This sequence encodes CASSLTGLTDTQYF.

The gene calls are TRBV28 and TRBJ2-7; TRBD2 is a possible D gene (5 bases). V lost 6 bases, J lost 0 bases, and 18 bases lay in between. The V gene's germline CDR1 is MDHEN and CDR2 SYDVKM. The CDR3 extends over 16 amino acids. The CDR3 protein is CASSPEGRQFSYEQYF. CDR3 nucleotides: TGTGCCAGCAGCCCTGAGGGCAGGCAGTTCTCCTACGAGCAGTACTTC.

V gene TRBV28 combines with J gene TRBJ1-2; D gene unclear. V lost 2 bases to trimming and J lost 7 bases, with 11 bases between them. The CDR3 loop spans 13 amino acids. Germline-derived CDR1 and CDR2 are MDHEN and SYDVKM. The CDR3 DNA reads TGTGCCAGCAGTTTAATTCTGGGAAGTGGCTACACCTTC. As protein: CASSLILGSGYTF.

As regards this clone: Other DNA variants within this sample encode the same CDR3. The J gene is TRBJ2-5, the V gene TRBV2; D gene ambiguous. The CDR3 loop spans 12 amino acids. V lost 1 base to trimming and J lost 5 bases, with 5 bases between them. The germline V gene has CDR1 SNHLY and CDR2 FYNNEI. CDR3 in amino acids: CASSEVMETQYF. Written as DNA, the CDR3 is TGTGCCAGCAGTGAAGTAATGGAGACCCAGTACTTC.

A single count supports this clone. This sequence joins TRBV5-4 and TRBJ2-1; D gene uncertain. Germline lookup yields CDR1 SGHNT and CDR2 YYREEE (reference sequence). Between the trimmed V and J ends, which lost 9 bases and 4 bases, there was a span of 23 bases. CDR3 length: 16 residues. The CDR3 DNA follows: TGTGCCACCCAGATGGGAAGAGGACGTGGGTACAATGAGCAGTTCTTC. It specifies CATQMGRGRGYNEQFF.

The chain carries TRBV6-5 and TRBJ2-3, with 9 bases matching TRBD1. Trimming removed 2 bases from V and 0 bases from J; junction bases left unmatched: 3. The CDR3 spans 16 residues. Germline V gives CDR1 MNHEY, CDR2 SVGAGI. CDR3 residues: CASSYLGTGSTDTQYF. As DNA, the CDR3 is TGTGCCAGCAGTTACCTCGGGACAGGGAGCACAGATACGCAGTATTTT.

The rearrangement links TRBV5-6 to TRBJ1-1, with D unclear. Germline V gene sequence: CDR1 SGHDT, CDR2 YYEEEE. The CDR3 has 13 residues. With 4 bases removed from V and 2 bases from J, the gap between germline ends came to 9 bases. Written as DNA, the CDR3 is TGTGCCAGCAGCGTAGAACCAAACACTGAAGCTTTCTTT. It is translated as CASSVEPNTEAFF.

The chain joins TRBV29-1 to TRBJ1-2; 7 bases align to TRBD1. The trim removed 5 bases at V and 0 bases at J, leaving 6 bases unmatched. Per the germline V gene, CDR1 is SQVTM and CDR2 is ANQGSEA. The CDR3 loop spans 14 amino acids. CDR3 DNA sequence: TGCAGCGTTCGACAGGGCCTAGCTAACTATGGCTACACCTTC. This codes for CSVRQGLANYGYTF.

The V and J genes are TRBV7-9 and TRBJ2-5; TRBD1 matches 7 bases. The CDR3 spans 15 residues. Trimming cost V 5 bases and J 5 bases; bases outside gene matches: 11. Germline V gives CDR1 SEHNR, CDR2 FQNEAQ (reference sequence). In nucleotides, the CDR3 is TGTGCCAGCAGCGAGGACAGGATGGGCAAGGAGACCCAGTACTTC. Translating it yields CASSEDRMGKETQYF.

The chain combines TRBV6-4 with TRBJ2-3, with 8 nucleotides matching TRBD2. In germline, CDR1 is MRHNA, CDR2 SNTAGT. This CDR3 comprises 14 residues. Losses at the gene ends were 3 bases for V and 2 bases for J; bases not matched to a gene: 1. For the CDR3, the DNA is TGTGCCAGCAGTGAAGCGGGAGACACAGATACGCAGTATTTT. Its protein product is CASSEAGDTDTQYF.

This chain connects TRBV28 to TRBJ1-2; 7 positions match TRBD1. V lost 4 bases, J lost 6 bases, and 11 bases stayed unmatched. Germline CDR1 is MDHEN and CDR2 is SYDVKM. This CDR3 contains 15 residues. The CDR3 DNA reads TGTGCCAGCAGTTCCCCCTCGACAGGGTTAGATGGCTACACCTTC. This sequence encodes CASSSPSTGLDGYTF.

The rearrangement links TRBV6-1 to TRBJ1-1; D unresolved. CDR1 and CDR2 from the germline V gene are MNHNS and SASEGT. Trimming stripped 2 bases from V and 5 bases from J, with 9 bases between. CDR3 length equals 13 residues. CDR3 amino acids: CASSESVMTEAFF. CDR3 DNA: TGTGCCAGCAGTGAATCTGTCATGACTGAAGCTTTCTTT.

The chain employs TRBV4-1 and TRBJ1-1; the match to TRBD1 covers 9 bases. Germline values: CDR1 MGHRA, CDR2 YSYEKL. This CDR3 spans 18 amino acids. Losses at the gene ends were 3 bases for V and 2 bases for J; bases not matched to a gene: 13. Written as DNA, the CDR3 is TGCGCCAGCAGCCAGTCATCGGGACAGGGAAAAATTAACACTGAAGCTTTCTTT. Translation: CASSQSSGQGKINTEAFF.